This TCR beta chain comes out of a study of OX40 agonist ivuxolimab in advanced cancers. Study-wide background: Dose-escalation patients suffered from hepatocellular carcinoma, melanoma, renal cell or head and neck cancer.

Some clones are missing from TCRdb's copy, which holds only in-frame ones; the method was immunoSEQ multiplex PCR. The sample yields around 90,000 clones, 75% to 95% seen once. There are 15 residues in the CDR3. V was pared by 1 base and J by 2 bases, with 6 bases between. Germline-derived CDR1 and CDR2 are MGHRA and YSYEKL. The TCR originated in an adult with an advanced solid tumor such as melanoma, head and neck, liver or kidney cancer. The chain employs TRBV4-1 and TRBJ2-6, with D unclear. This specimen was CD4+ or CD8+ T cells sorted from blood, taken in a trial of the OX40 agonist ivuxolimab. The DNA of the CDR3 is TGCGCCAGCAGCCAAGTAAAGGCTGGGGCCAACGTCCTGACTTTC. It is translated as CASSQVKAGANVLTF.